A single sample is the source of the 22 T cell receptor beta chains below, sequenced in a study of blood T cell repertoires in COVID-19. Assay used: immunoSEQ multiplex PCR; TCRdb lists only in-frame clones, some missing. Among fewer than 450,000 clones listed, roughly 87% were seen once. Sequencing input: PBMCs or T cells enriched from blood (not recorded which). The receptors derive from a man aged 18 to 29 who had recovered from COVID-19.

The CDR3 is CAISPGQGVREQYF. CDR3 coding DNA: TGTGCCATCAGCCCGGGACAGGGGGTTCGAGAGCAGTACTTC. V gene TRBV10-3 combines with J gene TRBJ2-7; TRBD1 aligns across 11 bases. The CDR3 consists of 14 residues. The V segment lost 6 bases and the J segment 7 bases; nucleotides outside the gene matches: 8. Germline-derived CDR1 and CDR2 are ENHRY and SYGVKD.

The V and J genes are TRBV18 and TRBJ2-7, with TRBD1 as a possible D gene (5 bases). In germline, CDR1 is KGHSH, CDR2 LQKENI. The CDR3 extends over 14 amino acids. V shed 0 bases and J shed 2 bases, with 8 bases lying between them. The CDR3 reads CASSPPSGTYEQYF. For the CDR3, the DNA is TGTGCCAGCTCACCACCGTCAGGGACCTACGAGCAGTACTTC.

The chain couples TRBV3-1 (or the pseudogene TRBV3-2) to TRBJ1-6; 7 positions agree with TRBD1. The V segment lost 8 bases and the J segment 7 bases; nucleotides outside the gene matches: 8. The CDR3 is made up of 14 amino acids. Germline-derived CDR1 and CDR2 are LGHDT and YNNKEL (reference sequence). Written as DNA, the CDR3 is TGTGCCAGCGCCCCGGGAGGGGGCAATTCACCCCTCCACTTT. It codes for CASAPGGGNSPLHF.

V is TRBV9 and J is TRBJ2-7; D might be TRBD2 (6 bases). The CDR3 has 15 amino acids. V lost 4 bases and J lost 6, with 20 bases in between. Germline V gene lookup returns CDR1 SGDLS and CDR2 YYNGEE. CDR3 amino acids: CASSPASEWSGEQYF. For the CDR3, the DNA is TGTGCCAGCAGCCCAGCTAGCGAATGGAGTGGCGAGCAGTACTTC.

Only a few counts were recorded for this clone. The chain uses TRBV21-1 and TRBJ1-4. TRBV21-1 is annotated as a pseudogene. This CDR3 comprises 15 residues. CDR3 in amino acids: CASSKVHGGAEKLFF. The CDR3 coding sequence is TGTGCCAGCAGCAAAGTCCACGGCGGGGCGGAAAAACTGTTTTTT.

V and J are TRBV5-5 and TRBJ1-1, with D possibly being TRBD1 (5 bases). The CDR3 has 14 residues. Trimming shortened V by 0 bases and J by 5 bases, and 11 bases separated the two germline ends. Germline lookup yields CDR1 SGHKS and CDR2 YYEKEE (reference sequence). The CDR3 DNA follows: TGTGCCAGCAGCTTGGATTTCCGGGGGACTGAAGCTTTCTTT. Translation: CASSLDFRGTEAFF.

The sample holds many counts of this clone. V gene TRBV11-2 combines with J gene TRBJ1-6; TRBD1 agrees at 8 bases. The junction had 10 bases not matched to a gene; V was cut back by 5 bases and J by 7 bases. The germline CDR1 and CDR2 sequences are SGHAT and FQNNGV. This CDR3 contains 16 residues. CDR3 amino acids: CASSRGFTGGNSPLHF. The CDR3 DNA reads TGTGCCAGCAGCCGAGGCTTCACAGGGGGGAATTCACCCCTCCACTTT. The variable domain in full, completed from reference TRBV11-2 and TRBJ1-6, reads EAGVAQSPRYKIIEKRQSVAFWCNPISGHATLYWYQQILGQGPKLLIQFQNNGVVDDSQLPKDRFSAERLKGVDSTLKIQPAKLEDSAVYLCASSRGFTGGNSPLHFGNGTRLTVT.

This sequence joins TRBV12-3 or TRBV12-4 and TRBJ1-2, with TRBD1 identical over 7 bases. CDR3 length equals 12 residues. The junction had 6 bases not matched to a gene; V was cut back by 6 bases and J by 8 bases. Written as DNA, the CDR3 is TGTGCCAGCAGCACGACAGGGCTCGGCTACACCTTC. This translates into CASSTTGLGYTF.

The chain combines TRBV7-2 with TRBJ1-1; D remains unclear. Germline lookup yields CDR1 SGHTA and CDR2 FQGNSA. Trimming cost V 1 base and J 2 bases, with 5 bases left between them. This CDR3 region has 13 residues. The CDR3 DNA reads TGTGCCAGCAGCTTAGTTCTAAACACTGAAGCTTTCTTT. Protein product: CASSLVLNTEAFF.

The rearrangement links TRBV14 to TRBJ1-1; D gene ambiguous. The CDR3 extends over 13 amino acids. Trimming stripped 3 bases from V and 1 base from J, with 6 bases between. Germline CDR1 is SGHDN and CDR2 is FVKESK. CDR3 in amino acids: CASSHQENTEAFF. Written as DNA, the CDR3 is TGTGCCAGCAGCCACCAGGAGAACACTGAAGCTTTCTTT.

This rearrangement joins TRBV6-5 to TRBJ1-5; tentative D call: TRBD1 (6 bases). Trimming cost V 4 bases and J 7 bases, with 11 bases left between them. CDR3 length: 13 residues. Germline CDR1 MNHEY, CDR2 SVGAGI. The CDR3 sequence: CASSSYREQPQHF. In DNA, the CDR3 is TGTGCCAGCAGTTCTTACAGGGAACAGCCCCAGCATTTT.

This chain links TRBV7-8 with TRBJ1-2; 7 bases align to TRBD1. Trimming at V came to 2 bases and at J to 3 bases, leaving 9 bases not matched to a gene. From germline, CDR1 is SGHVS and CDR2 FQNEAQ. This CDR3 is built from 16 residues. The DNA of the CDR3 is TGTGCCAGCAGCTTACAAGCGCAGGGGGGTCACTATGGCTACACCTTC. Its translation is CASSLQAQGGHYGYTF.

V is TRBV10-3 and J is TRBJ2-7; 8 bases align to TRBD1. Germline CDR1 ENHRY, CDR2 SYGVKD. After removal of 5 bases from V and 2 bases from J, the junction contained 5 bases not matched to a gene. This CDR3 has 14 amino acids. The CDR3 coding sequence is TGTGCCATCAGTAAGGACAGGGCGACCTACGAGCAGTACTTC. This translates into CAISKDRATYEQYF.

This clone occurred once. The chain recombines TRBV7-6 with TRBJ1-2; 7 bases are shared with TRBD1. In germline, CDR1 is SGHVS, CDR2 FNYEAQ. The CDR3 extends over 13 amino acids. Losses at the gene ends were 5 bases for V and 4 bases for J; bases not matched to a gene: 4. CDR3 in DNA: TGTGCCAGCAGCCCGGGACAGCTCTATGGCTACACCTTC. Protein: CASSPGQLYGYTF. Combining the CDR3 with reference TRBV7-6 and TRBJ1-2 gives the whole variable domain GAGVSQSPRYKVTKRGQDVALRCDPISGHVSLYWYRQALGQGPEFLTYFNYEAQQDKSGLPNDRFSAERPEGSISTLTIQRTEQRDSAMYRCASSPGQLYGYTFGSGTRLTVV.

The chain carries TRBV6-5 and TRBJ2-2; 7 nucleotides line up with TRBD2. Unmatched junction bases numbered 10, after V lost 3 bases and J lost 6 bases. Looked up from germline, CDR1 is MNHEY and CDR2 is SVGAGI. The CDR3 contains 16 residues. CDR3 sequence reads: CASSYKAGVVSGELFF. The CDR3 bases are TGTGCCAGCAGTTATAAGGCGGGAGTAGTATCCGGGGAGCTGTTTTTT.

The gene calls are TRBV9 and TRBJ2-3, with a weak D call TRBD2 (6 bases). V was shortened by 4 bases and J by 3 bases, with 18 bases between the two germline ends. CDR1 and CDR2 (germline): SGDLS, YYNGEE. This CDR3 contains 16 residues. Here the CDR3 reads CASSPRGNSPTDTQYF. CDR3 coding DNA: TGTGCCAGCAGCCCCCGCGGGAACAGTCCGACAGATACGCAGTATTTT.

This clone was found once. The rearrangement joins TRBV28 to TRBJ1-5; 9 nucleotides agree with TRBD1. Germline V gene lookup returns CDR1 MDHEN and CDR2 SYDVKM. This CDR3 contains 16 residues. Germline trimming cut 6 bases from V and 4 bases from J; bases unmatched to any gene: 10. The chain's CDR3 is CASRDRGRVTNQPQHF. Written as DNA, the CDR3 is TGTGCCAGCAGGGACAGGGGTCGCGTAACTAATCAGCCCCAGCATTTT. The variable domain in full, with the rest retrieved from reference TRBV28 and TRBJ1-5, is DVKVTQSSRYLVKRTGEKVFLECVQDMDHENMFWYRQDPGLGLRLIYFSYDVKMKEKGDIPEGYSVSREKKERFSLILESASTNQTSMYLCASRDRGRVTNQPQHFGDGTRLSIL.

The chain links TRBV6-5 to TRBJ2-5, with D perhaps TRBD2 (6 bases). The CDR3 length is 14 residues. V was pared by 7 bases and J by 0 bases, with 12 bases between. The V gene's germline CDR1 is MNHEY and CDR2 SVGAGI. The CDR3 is CASMGGFNQETQYF. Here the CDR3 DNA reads TGTGCCAGCATGGGGGGATTTAACCAAGAGACCCAGTACTTC.

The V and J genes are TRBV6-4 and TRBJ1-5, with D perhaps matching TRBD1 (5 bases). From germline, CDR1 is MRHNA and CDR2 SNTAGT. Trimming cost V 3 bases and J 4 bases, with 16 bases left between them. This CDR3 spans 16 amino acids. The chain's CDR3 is CASSDMGGRGNQPQHF. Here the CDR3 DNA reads TGTGCCAGCAGTGATATGGGGGGAAGAGGTAATCAGCCCCAGCATTTT.

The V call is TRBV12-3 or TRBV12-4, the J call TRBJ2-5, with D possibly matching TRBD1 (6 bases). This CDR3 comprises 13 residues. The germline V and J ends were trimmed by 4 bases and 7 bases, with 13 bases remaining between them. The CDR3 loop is CASSSHRAGTQYF. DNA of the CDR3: TGTGCCAGCAGTTCCCACAGGGCCGGGACCCAGTACTTC.

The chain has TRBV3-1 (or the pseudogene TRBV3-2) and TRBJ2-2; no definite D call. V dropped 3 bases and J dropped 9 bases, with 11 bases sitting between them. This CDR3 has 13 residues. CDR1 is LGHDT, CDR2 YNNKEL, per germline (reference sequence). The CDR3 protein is CASSQLGLRELFF. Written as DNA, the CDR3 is TGTGCCAGCAGCCAGCTCGGTTTGAGGGAGCTGTTTTTT.

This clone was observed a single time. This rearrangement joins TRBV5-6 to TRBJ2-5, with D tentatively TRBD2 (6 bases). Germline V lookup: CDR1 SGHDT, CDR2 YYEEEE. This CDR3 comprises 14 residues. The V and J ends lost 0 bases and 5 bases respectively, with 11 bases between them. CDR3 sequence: CASSLALGGETQYF. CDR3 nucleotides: TGTGCCAGCAGCTTGGCGTTGGGGGGTGAGACCCAGTACTTC.